Detailed here is one T cell receptor beta chain. What it binds is not known. This record belongs to a study of Ad26.COV2.S vaccination and SARS-CoV-2 variants. Study at large: Enrollment placed the donor in the COV1001 Ad26.COV2.S trial arm. Dosing was one shot or two shots 56 days apart.

Treatment: around 19 received Ad26.COV2.S at low or high dose, single or two shots; a few received placebo; per-sample allocation not given. Specimen acquisition occurred on day 63 following the initial vaccine or placebo injection. A Boston donor was an adult aged 18-55 years. The assay was immunoSEQ multiplex PCR, and TCRdb's table has in-frame clones only and misses some. The data show roughly 330,000 clones, roughly nine tenths seen once. CDR1 and CDR2 (germline): LGHDT, YNNKEL (reference sequence). The CDR3 runs to 13 residues. The ends were cut back, 8 bases at V and 2 bases at J, with 12 bases in the middle. Study-level points and caveats: Following vaccination, spike-specific CD8+ and CD4+ T cell responses reportedly exhibited substantial breadth.

The specimen was peripheral blood, collected in a trial of Ad26.COV2.S vaccine versus placebo. This rearrangement joins TRBV3-1 (or the pseudogene TRBV3-2) to TRBJ1-1, with D unresolved. This sequence was found in a person aged 18 to 65 who received the Ad26.COV2.S COVID-19 vaccine or a placebo. The CDR3 DNA sequence: TGTGCCAGCCATCGGACGGGTAACACTGAAGCTTTCTTT. Translation gives CASHRTGNTEAFF.